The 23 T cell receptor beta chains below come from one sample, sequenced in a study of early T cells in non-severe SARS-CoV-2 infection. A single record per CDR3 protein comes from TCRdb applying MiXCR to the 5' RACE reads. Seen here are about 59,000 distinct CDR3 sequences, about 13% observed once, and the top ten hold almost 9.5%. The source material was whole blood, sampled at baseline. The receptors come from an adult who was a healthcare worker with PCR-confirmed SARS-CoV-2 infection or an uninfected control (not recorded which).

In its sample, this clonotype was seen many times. This chain's CDR3 is CASIGPGTESSYEQYF. The CDR3 coding sequence is TGTGCCAGCATCGGGCCCGGGACGGAGAGCTCCTACGAGCAGTACTTC. The chain has TRBV6-9 and TRBJ2-7, with D perhaps TRBD1 or TRBD2 (5 bases each). The V gene's germline CDR1 is MNHGY and CDR2 SVAAGI. V dropped 7 bases and J dropped 0 bases, with 19 bases sitting between them. This CDR3 region has 16 residues.

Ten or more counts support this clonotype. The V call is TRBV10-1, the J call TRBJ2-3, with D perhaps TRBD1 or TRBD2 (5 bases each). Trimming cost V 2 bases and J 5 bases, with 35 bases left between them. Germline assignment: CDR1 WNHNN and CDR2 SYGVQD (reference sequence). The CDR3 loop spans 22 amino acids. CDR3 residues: CASSEPRPGTAVGGSHGDTQYF. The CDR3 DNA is TGCGCCAGCAGTGAGCCACGTCCCGGGACGGCGGTCGGTGGATCCCACGGAGATACGCAGTATTTT.

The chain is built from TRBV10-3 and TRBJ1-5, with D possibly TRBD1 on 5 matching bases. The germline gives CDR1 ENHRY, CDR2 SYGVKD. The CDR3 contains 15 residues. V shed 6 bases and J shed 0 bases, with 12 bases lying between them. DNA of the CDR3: TGTGCCATCAGGGGGACCGACTATAGCAATCAGCCCCAGCATTTT. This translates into CAIRGTDYSNQPQHF.

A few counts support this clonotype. The CDR3 sequence: CSVENDSSYNEQFF. DNA of the CDR3: TGCAGCGTTGAAAACGACAGCTCCTACAATGAGCAGTTCTTC. V and J are TRBV29-1 and TRBJ2-1; weak D call: TRBD1 (5 bases). Trimming took 2 bases from V and 0 from J, leaving 8 bases between them. The CDR3 runs to 14 residues. Germline lookup yields CDR1 SQVTM and CDR2 ANQGSEA.

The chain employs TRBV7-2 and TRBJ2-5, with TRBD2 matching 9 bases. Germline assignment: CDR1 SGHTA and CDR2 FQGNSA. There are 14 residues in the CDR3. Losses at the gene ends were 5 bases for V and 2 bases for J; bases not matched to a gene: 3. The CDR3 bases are TGTGCCAGCAGCCCGGGACTAGCACAAGAGACCCAGTACTTC. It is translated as CASSPGLAQETQYF. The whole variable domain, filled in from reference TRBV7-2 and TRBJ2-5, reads GAGVSQSPSNKVTEKGKDVELRCDPISGHTALYWYRQSLGQGLEFLIYFQGNSAPDKSGLPSDRFSAERTGGSVSTLTIQRTQQEDSAVYLCASSPGLAQETQYFGPGTRLLVL.

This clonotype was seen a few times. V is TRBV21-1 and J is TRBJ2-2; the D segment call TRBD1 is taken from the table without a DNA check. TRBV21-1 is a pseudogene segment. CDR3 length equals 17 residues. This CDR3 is CASSKSFRGGLTGELFF. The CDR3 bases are TGTGCCAGCAGCAAAAGCTTTCGCGGGGGGCTCACCGGGGAGCTGTTTTTT.

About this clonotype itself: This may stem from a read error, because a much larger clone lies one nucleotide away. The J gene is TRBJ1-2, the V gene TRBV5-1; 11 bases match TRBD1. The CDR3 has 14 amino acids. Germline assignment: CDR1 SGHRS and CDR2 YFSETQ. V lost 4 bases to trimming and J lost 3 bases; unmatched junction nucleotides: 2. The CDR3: CASSAGQGDYGYTF. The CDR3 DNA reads TGCGCCAGCAGCGCGGGACAGGGGGACTATGGCTACACCTTC.

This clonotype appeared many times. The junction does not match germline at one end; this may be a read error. CDR3 DNA: TGCAGCGTTGGGGCTGCCACGTCCTTCTCTTTT. The encoded protein is CSVGAATSFSF. V gene TRBV29-1 combines with J gene TRBJ1-1; the D is unclear. The CDR3 contains 11 residues. Germline lookup yields CDR1 SQVTM and CDR2 ANQGSEA.

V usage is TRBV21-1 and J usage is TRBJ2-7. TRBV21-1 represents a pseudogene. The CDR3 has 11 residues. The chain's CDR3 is CASSKVHEQYF. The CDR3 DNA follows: TGTGCCAGCAGCAAAGTCCACGAGCAGTACTTC.

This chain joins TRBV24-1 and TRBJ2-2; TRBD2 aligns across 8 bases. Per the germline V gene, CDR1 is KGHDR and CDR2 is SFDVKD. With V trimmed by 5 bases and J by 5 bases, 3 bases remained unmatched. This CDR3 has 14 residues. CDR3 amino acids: CATSVSSGTGELFF. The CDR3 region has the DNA TGTGCCACCAGTGTGTCTAGCGGGACCGGGGAGCTGTTTTTT.

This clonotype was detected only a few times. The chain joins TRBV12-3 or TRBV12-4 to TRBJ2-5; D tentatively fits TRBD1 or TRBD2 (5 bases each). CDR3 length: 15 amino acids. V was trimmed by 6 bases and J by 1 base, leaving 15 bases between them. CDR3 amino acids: CASRHTQGPQETQYF. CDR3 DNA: TGTGCCAGCAGGCACACGCAGGGACCCCAAGAGACCCAGTACTTC.

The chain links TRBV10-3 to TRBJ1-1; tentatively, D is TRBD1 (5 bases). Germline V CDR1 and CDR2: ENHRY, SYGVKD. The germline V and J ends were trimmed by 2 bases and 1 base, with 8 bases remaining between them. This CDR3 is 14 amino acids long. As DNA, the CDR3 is TGTGCCATCAGTGAGCAGGGTTCGAACACTGAAGCTTTCTTT. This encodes CAISEQGSNTEAFF.

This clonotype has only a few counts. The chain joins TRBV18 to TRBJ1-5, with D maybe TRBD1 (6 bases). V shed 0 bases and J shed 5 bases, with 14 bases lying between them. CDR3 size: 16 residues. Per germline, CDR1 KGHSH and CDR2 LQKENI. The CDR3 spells CASSPPVTGRYQPQHF. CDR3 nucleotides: TGTGCCAGCTCACCACCGGTAACAGGGCGATATCAGCCCCAGCATTTT.

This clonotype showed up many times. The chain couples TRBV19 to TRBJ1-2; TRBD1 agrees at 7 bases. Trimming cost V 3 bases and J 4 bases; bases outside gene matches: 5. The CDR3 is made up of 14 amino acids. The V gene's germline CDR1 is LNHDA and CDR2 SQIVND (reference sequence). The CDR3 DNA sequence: TGTGCCAGTAGTATTTCGGCAGGGGGCTATGGCTACACCTTC. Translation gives CASSISAGGYGYTF.

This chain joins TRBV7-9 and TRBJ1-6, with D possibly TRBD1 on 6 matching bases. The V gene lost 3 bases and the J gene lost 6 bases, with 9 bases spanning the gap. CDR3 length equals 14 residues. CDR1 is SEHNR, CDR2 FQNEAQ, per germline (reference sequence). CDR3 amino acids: CASSFQGSNSPLHF. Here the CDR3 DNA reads TGTGCCAGCAGCTTTCAGGGGAGTAATTCACCCCTCCACTTT.

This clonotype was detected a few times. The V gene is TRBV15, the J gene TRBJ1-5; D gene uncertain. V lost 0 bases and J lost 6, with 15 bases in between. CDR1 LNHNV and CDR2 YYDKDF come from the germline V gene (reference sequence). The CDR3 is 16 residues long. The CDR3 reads CATSRDGLSLGQPQHF. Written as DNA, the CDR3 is TGTGCCACCAGCAGAGATGGACTTTCCCTAGGTCAGCCCCAGCATTTT.

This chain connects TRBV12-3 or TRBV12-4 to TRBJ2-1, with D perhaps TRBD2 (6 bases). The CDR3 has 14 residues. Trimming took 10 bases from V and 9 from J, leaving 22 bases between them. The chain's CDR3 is CATTRDSQVREQFF. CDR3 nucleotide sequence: TGTGCCACGACCCGGGACTCCCAGGTTCGTGAGCAGTTCTTC.

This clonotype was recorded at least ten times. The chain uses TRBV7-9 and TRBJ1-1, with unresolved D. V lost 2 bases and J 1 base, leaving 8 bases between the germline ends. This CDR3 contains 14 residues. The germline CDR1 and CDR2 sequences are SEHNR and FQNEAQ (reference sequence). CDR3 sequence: CASSLMGPNTEAFF. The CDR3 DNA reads TGTGCCAGCAGCTTAATGGGTCCGAACACTGAAGCTTTCTTT.

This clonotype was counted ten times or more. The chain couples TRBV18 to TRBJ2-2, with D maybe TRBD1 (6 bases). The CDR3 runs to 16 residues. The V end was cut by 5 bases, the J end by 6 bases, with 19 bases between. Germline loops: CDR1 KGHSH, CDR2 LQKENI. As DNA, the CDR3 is TGTGCCAGCTCAAAAGAACAGGGAAGAGGAGCCGGGGAGCTGTTTTTT. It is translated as CASSKEQGRGAGELFF.

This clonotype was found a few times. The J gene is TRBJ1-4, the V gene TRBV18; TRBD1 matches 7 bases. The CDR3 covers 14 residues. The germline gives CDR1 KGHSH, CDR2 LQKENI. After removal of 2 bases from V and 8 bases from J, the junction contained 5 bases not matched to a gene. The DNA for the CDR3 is TGTGCCAGCTCACCAACAGGGGTTGGGGAAAAACTGTTTTTT. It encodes CASSPTGVGEKLFF.

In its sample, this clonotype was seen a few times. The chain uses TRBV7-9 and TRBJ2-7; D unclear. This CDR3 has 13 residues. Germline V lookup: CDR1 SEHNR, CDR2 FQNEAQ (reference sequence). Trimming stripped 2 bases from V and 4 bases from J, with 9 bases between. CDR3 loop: CASSLPPWYEQYF. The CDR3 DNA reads TGTGCCAGCAGCTTACCCCCGTGGTACGAGCAGTACTTC. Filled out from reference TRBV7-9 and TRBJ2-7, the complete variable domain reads DTGVSQNPRHKITKRGQNVTFRCDPISEHNRLYWYRQTLGQGPEFLTYFQNEAQLEKSRLLSDRFSAERPKGSFSTLEIQRTEQGDSAMYLCASSLPPWYEQYFGPGTRLTVT.

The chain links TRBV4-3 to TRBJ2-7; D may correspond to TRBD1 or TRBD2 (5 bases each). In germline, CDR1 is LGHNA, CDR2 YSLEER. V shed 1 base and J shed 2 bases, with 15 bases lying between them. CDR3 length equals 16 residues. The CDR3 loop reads CASSQGGPLDPYEQYF. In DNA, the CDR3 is TGCGCCAGCAGCCAAGGGGGACCTCTGGACCCCTACGAGCAGTACTTC.

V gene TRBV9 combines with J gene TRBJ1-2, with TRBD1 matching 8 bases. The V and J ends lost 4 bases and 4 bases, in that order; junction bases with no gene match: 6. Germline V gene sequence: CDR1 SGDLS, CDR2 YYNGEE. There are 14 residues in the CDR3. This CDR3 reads CASSPGQAGYGYTF. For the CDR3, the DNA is TGTGCCAGCAGCCCGGGACAGGCGGGCTATGGCTACACCTTC.